The 16 T cell receptor beta chains reported below all come from one sample, sequenced in a study of T cells after posttransplantation cyclophosphamide. Profiling relied on immunoSEQ multiplex PCR, and the TCRdb table lists in-frame clones only, not all of them. The data show tens of thousands of clones, none appearing only once, with 6.7% held by the ten largest. Input material: PBMCs. These receptors were collected from a woman aged 45 to 65 in good health and a related stem cell transplant donor.

This clone was detected many times. V usage is TRBV7-7 and J usage is TRBJ2-1; 8 bases are shared with TRBD2. Germline CDR1 reads SSHAT; CDR2 reads FNYEAQ (reference sequence). The CDR3 extends over 15 amino acids. V was clipped by 2 bases and J by 2 bases; unmatched bases: 2. CDR3 amino acids: CASSLLLAAYNEQFF. In DNA, the CDR3 is TGTGCCAGCAGCTTACTACTAGCGGCCTACAATGAGCAGTTCTTC. Looking up the rest from reference TRBV7-7 and TRBJ2-1 gives the full variable domain: GAGVSQSPRYKVTKRGQDVTLRCDPISSHATLYWYQQALGQGPEFLTYFNYEAQPDKSGLPSDRFSAERPEGSISTLTIQRTEQRDSAMYRCASSLLLAAYNEQFFGPGTRLTVL.

The table lists this clone with a few counts. The chain recombines TRBV7-8 with TRBJ2-7; no firm D call. The V and J ends lost 5 bases and 5 bases respectively, with 16 bases between them. Looked up from germline, CDR1 is SGHVS and CDR2 is FQNEAQ. CDR3 length equals 14 residues. CDR3 protein: CASSPPVLLDEQYF. In DNA, the CDR3 is TGTGCCAGCAGCCCTCCGGTCCTCCTAGACGAGCAGTACTTC.

Many counts were recorded for this clone. The V call is TRBV29-1, the J call TRBJ2-1, with TRBD1 identical over 10 bases. J was trimmed by 7 bases and V by 7 bases; bases with no gene match: 7. The CDR3 runs to 13 residues. Germline values: CDR1 SQVTM, CDR2 ANQGSEA. The CDR3 DNA sequence: TGCAGCGGGGGGACAGGGGCTGGAAATGAGCAGTTCTTC. Encoded protein: CSGGTGAGNEQFF.

This sequence joins TRBV30 and TRBJ2-1; D may be TRBD1 (6 bases). Germline V gives CDR1 GTSNPN, CDR2 SVGIG (reference sequence). With 5 bases removed from V and 10 bases from J, the gap between germline ends came to 12 bases. The length of the CDR3 is 11 residues. The CDR3 bases are TGTGCCTGGGGGACATATCGGGAGCAGTTCTTC. It encodes CAWGTYREQFF.

In its sample, this clone was seen many times. For the CDR3, the DNA is TGCGCCAGCAGCCCTCTAGTCCCCGCGACTAGCGGGATAAGCGGGCAGTTCTTC. This encodes CASSPLVPATSGISGQFF. The V gene is TRBV4-3, the J gene TRBJ2-1, with 11 bases matching TRBD2. The CDR3 loop spans 18 amino acids. Losses at the gene ends were 4 bases for V and 12 bases for J; bases not matched to a gene: 20. Germline lookup yields CDR1 LGHNA and CDR2 YSLEER.

This clone has just a few counts. V usage is TRBV28 and J usage is TRBJ1-6; D is undetermined. CDR3 length: 13 amino acids. Germline V gene lookup returns CDR1 MDHEN and CDR2 SYDVKM. Trimming left V 2 bases short and J 9 bases short, with 8 bases between. The CDR3 is CASSLGPVSPLHF. CDR3 DNA sequence: TGTGCCAGCAGTTTAGGTCCGGTTTCACCCCTCCACTTT.

This clone was picked up many times. The rearrangement joins TRBV9 to TRBJ1-1; unclear D gene. The CDR3 loop spans 15 amino acids. V was cut by 0 bases and J by 6 bases, with 15 bases left in between. CDR1 and CDR2 (germline): SGDLS, YYNGEE. The CDR3 nucleotides read TGTGCCAGCAGCGTAGAAGTGGGCAGGAGGGCTGAAGCTTTCTTT. It encodes CASSVEVGRRAEAFF.

In this sample, this clone turned up many times. The chain joins TRBV9 to TRBJ1-2, with 7 bases aligning to TRBD1. Trimming took 0 bases from V and 4 from J; bases not matched to a gene: 3. Germline CDR1 reads SGDLS; CDR2 reads YYNGEE. The CDR3 sequence is 14 residues long. In DNA, the CDR3 is TGTGCCAGCAGCGTAGGCCGGGACAGCTATGGCTACACCTTC. Translating it yields CASSVGRDSYGYTF. Supplemented by reference TRBV9 and TRBJ1-2, the full variable domain reads DSGVTQTPKHLITATGQRVTLRCSPRSGDLSVYWYQQSLDQGLQFLIQYYNGEERAKGNILERFSAQQFPDLHSELNLSSLELGDSALYFCASSVGRDSYGYTFGSGTRLTVV.

The rearrangement links TRBV6-5 to TRBJ2-3; 7 bases align to TRBD1. The germline gives CDR1 MNHEY, CDR2 SVGAGI. There are 15 residues in the CDR3. With V trimmed by 6 bases and J by 5 bases, 11 bases remained unmatched. DNA for the CDR3: TGTGCCAGCAGCCCGGGACAGCAAATAATAGATACGCAGTATTTT. Its protein product is CASSPGQQIIDTQYF.

This clone was observed many times. The genes are TRBV18 and TRBJ1-1; TRBD1 agrees at 8 bases. The V gene end was trimmed by 8 bases and the J gene end by 3 bases; junction bases not matched to a gene: 5. Germline CDR1 KGHSH, CDR2 LQKENI. The CDR3 is 13 residues long. The CDR3: CASAPTGDTEAFF. The CDR3 bases are TGTGCCAGCGCCCCGACAGGGGACACTGAAGCTTTCTTT.

This clone was observed many times. This sequence joins TRBV5-5 and TRBJ2-1; 15 bases align to TRBD2. This CDR3 comprises 20 residues. CDR1 SGHKS and CDR2 YYEKEE come from the germline V gene (reference sequence). V shed 2 bases and J 0 bases; nucleotides not matched to a gene: 9. The CDR3 nucleotides are TGTGCCAGCAGCTTCGGACTAGCGGGAGGGATTGTCAGCTCCTACAATGAGCAGTTCTTC. It is translated as CASSFGLAGGIVSSYNEQFF.

This clone appeared many times. The gene calls are TRBV15 and TRBJ2-1; perhaps TRBD1 as D (6 bases). The CDR3 runs to 14 residues. V was trimmed by 5 bases and J by 9 bases, leaving 17 bases between them. Germline loops: CDR1 LNHNV, CDR2 YYDKDF (reference sequence). The CDR3: CATSPRPRGGEQFF. DNA of the CDR3: TGTGCCACCAGCCCACGTCCCCGAGGGGGTGAGCAGTTCTTC.

This clone appeared a few times. The rearrangement uses TRBV29-1 and TRBJ2-7; 8 bases agree with TRBD2. Germline-derived CDR1 and CDR2 are SQVTM and ANQGSEA. V lost 6 bases and J lost 2; bases outside the gene matches: 9. The CDR3 contains 14 residues. In DNA form, the CDR3 reads TGCAGCGTCCGAATGCGGGGGGACCCCTACGAGCAGTACTTC. This sequence encodes CSVRMRGDPYEQYF.

This clone has a count of ten or more. This chain links TRBV6-4 with TRBJ2-1, with a weak D call TRBD1 (5 bases). This CDR3 region has 14 residues. The V end was cut by 4 bases, the J end by 5 bases, with 12 bases between. Germline V gene sequence: CDR1 MRHNA, CDR2 SNTAGT. The CDR3 DNA reads TGTGCCAGCAGTGCCGAAGACAGACACAATGAGCAGTTCTTC. It specifies CASSAEDRHNEQFF.

This clone was counted ten times or more. The chain combines TRBV12-3 or TRBV12-4 with TRBJ2-7, with D perhaps TRBD2 (6 bases). The CDR3 sequence is 14 residues long. V was cut by 7 bases and J by 2 bases, with 15 bases left in between. The DNA for the CDR3 is TGTGCCAGCACCCCGAGTAGCGGAACCTACGAGCAGTACTTC. Protein sequence: CASTPSSGTYEQYF.

The CDR3 here is CASSLGQGNQPQHF. For the CDR3, the DNA is TGTGCCAGCAGCTTAGGGCAGGGCAATCAGCCCCAGCATTTT. The gene calls are TRBV7-2 and TRBJ1-5, with D unresolved. V was clipped by 1 base and J by 2 bases, with 6 bases between them. The germline V gene has CDR1 SGHTA and CDR2 FQGNSA. This CDR3 has 14 amino acids.